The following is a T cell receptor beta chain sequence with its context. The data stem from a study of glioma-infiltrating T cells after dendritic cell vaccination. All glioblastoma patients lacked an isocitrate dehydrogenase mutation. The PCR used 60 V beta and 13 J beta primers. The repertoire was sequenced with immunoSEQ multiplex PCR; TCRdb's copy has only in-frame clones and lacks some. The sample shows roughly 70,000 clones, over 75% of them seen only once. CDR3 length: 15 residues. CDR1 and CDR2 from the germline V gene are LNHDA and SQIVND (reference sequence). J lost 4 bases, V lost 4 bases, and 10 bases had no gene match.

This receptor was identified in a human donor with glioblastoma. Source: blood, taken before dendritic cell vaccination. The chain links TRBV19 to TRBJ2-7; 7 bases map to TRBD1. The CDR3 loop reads CASSTRDRNLYEQYF. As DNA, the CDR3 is TGTGCCAGTAGTACCCGGGACAGAAACCTGTACGAGCAGTACTTC.